The 11 T cell receptor beta chains below come from one sample, sequenced in a study of cytomegalovirus exposure and HLA in healthy donors. Both 60 Vbeta primers and 13 Jbeta primers went into the PCR. Assay used: immunoSEQ multiplex PCR; TCRdb lists only in-frame clones, some missing. Here the sample spans around 200,000 clones, 70% to 85% being singletons. The sample taken for sequencing was PBMCs. These receptors originate from a girl aged 2 to 10 in good health and CMV-seronegative.

The chain is built from TRBV7-2 and TRBJ1-1, with 9 positions matching TRBD1. Germline V gives CDR1 SGHTA, CDR2 FQGNSA. The length of the CDR3 is 14 residues. Unmatched junction bases numbered 4, after V lost 5 bases and J lost 3 bases. CDR3 DNA: TGTGCCAGCAGCCGGGACAGGGAGGACACTGAAGCTTTCTTT. This translates into CASSRDREDTEAFF. The complete variable domain, with remaining parts taken from reference TRBV7-2 and TRBJ1-1, reads GAGVSQSPSNKVTEKGKDVELRCDPISGHTALYWYRQSLGQGLEFLIYFQGNSAPDKSGLPSDRFSAERTGGSVSTLTIQRTQQEDSAVYLCASSRDREDTEAFFGQGTRLTVV.

V and J are TRBV7-9 and TRBJ2-1; TRBD2 matches 7 bases. Per the germline V gene, CDR1 is SEHNR and CDR2 is FQNEAQ (reference sequence). This CDR3 contains 19 residues. J lost 7 bases, V lost 1 base, and 19 bases had no gene match. The CDR3 DNA reads as TGTGCCAGCAGCTTAGACGAATTCCGGACTAGTAGAACGAAGAATGAGCAGTTCTTC. Amino acids: CASSLDEFRTSRTKNEQFF.

CDR3 protein: CASSMFKGRNNEQFF. CDR3 bases: TGTGCCAGTAGTATGTTTAAGGGGAGGAACAATGAGCAGTTCTTC. The chain carries TRBV19 and TRBJ2-1; possible D gene TRBD2, 6 bases. Germline V gene sequence: CDR1 LNHDA, CDR2 SQIVND (reference sequence). V was pared by 3 bases and J by 5 bases, with 14 bases between. This CDR3 has 15 amino acids.

This clone was counted only a few times. The chain is built from TRBV6-1 and TRBJ2-7, with a tentative D call TRBD2 (6 bases). This CDR3 comprises 14 residues. The ends were cut back, 6 bases at V and 7 bases at J, with 19 bases in the middle. Germline lookup yields CDR1 MNHNS and CDR2 SASEGT. The CDR3 region is CASSNGLTMREQYF. CDR3 in DNA: TGTGCCAGCAGCAACGGACTAACCATGAGGGAGCAGTACTTC.

V gene TRBV7-9 combines with J gene TRBJ2-5; D not resolved. The CDR3 loop spans 14 amino acids. Germline lookup yields CDR1 SEHNR and CDR2 FQNEAQ (reference sequence). Deletions cut 5 bases from V and 5 bases from J, with 15 bases between. DNA of the CDR3: TGTGCCAGCAGCCCATCAGGTGTCTCGGAGACCCAGTACTTC. Its protein is CASSPSGVSETQYF. The full variable domain, in which reference TRBV7-9 and TRBJ2-5 provide the parts outside the CDR3, is DTGVSQNPRHKITKRGQNVTFRCDPISEHNRLYWYRQTLGQGPEFLTYFQNEAQLEKSRLLSDRFSAERPKGSFSTLEIQRTEQGDSAMYLCASSPSGVSETQYFGPGTRLLVL.

This chain joins TRBV30 and TRBJ2-3, with no clear D. Deletions cut 0 bases from V and 0 bases from J, with 7 bases between. The CDR3 contains 14 residues. Germline CDR1 is GTSNPN and CDR2 is SVGIG (reference sequence). The CDR3 protein is CAWSVLSSTDTQYF. The DNA of the CDR3 is TGTGCCTGGAGTGTACTAAGCAGCACAGATACGCAGTATTTT.

The J gene is TRBJ1-1, the V gene TRBV13; 9 nucleotides align to TRBD1. After removal of 6 bases from V and 2 bases from J, the junction contained 7 bases not matched to a gene. Germline-derived CDR1 and CDR2 are PRHDT and FYEKMQ (reference sequence). This CDR3 contains 15 residues. CDR3 sequence (DNA): TGTGCCAGCAGGTCCACGGGACAGGGAAACACTGAAGCTTTCTTT. Translating it yields CASRSTGQGNTEAFF. The full variable domain, with the rest looked up from reference TRBV13 and TRBJ1-1, is AAGVIQSPRHLIKEKRETATLKCYPIPRHDTVYWYQQGPGQDPQFLISFYEKMQSDKGSIPDRFSAQQFSDYHSELNMSSLELGDSALYFCASRSTGQGNTEAFFGQGTRLTVV.

The chain has TRBV7-8 and TRBJ2-7; the D is unclear. CDR3 length: 12 residues. Germline V gene data show CDR1 as SGHVS and CDR2 as FQNEAQ. Trimming cost V 5 bases and J 1 base, with 6 bases left between them. The CDR3 loop is CASSPLSYEQYF. The DNA of the CDR3 is TGTGCCAGCAGCCCACTGTCCTACGAGCAGTACTTC. The full variable domain, completed using reference TRBV7-8 and TRBJ2-7, is GAGVSQSPRYKVAKRGQDVALRCDPISGHVSLFWYQQALGQGPEFLTYFQNEAQLDKSGLPSDRFFAERPEGSVSTLKIQRTQQEDSAVYLCASSPLSYEQYFGPGTRLTVT.

The chain is built from TRBV29-1 and TRBJ2-2, with D possibly matching TRBD1 (6 bases). Germline CDR1 and CDR2: SQVTM and ANQGSEA. The CDR3 contains 14 residues. V was shortened by 8 bases and J by 1 base, with 14 bases between the two germline ends. The CDR3 loop reads CSCTGKMNTGELFF. CDR3 coding DNA: TGCAGCTGTACAGGGAAAATGAACACCGGGGAGCTGTTTTTT.

In its sample, this clone was seen a few times. V is TRBV19 and J is TRBJ1-4; 9 nucleotides align to TRBD1. Germline CDR1 LNHDA, CDR2 SQIVND (reference sequence). This CDR3 comprises 17 residues. Trimming at V came to 3 bases and at J to 6 bases, leaving 11 bases not matched to a gene. CDR3 sequence reads: CASSIFGGGTGHEKLFF. In DNA form, the CDR3 reads TGTGCCAGTAGTATTTTCGGAGGCGGGACAGGGCATGAAAAACTGTTTTTT. Drawing the rest from reference TRBV19 and TRBJ1-4, the complete variable domain is DGGITQSPKYLFRKEGQNVTLSCEQNLNHDAMYWYRQDPGQGLRLIYYSQIVNDFQKGDIAEGYSVSREKKESFPLTVTSAQKNPTAFYLCASSIFGGGTGHEKLFFGSGTQLSVL.

The genes are TRBV5-4 and TRBJ2-3; 9 nucleotides line up with TRBD1. In germline, CDR1 is SGHNT, CDR2 YYREEE (reference sequence). The trim removed 4 bases at V and 13 bases at J, leaving 10 bases unmatched. This CDR3 comprises 13 residues. CDR3 sequence reads: CASSSDRGEVEYF. In DNA, the CDR3 is TGTGCCAGCAGCAGTGACAGGGGGGAGGTGGAGTATTTT.